The clone carrying this T cell receptor beta chain was recorded a few times. As yet, its antigen is unknown. The source of the sample is a study of CD8+ T cells in alopecia areata. Looking at the study overall: Severity among treated patients was scored by the percentage of scalp area affected. General study results and limits: Lesional scalp, notably in alopecia totalis/universalis, had clonality above that of normal scalp. Scalp clonality, together with expanded CD8+ clones among the top 100, fell significantly with tofacitinib.

Following extraction, RNA underwent reverse transcription to cDNA, which served as the sequencing template. The assay was immunoSEQ multiplex PCR, and TCRdb's table has in-frame clones only and misses some. Of approximately 200,000 clones in the sample, approximately 40% were seen once. Noted treatment: oral pan-JAK inhibitor, 5-10 mg twice daily. V trimming: 5 bases; J trimming: 4 bases; junction bases outside the gene matches: 10. This CDR3 is built from 17 residues. The germline gives CDR1 KGHSH, CDR2 LQKENI. Sequenced here: CD4+ T cells sorted from blood, sampled at approximately week 36, from a patient treated with tofacitinib. The sequence was obtained from a human donor with alopecia areata. This sequence joins TRBV18 and TRBJ2-3; TRBD2 matches 12 bases. CDR3 DNA: TGTGCCAGCTCAGCGCCGCGACTAGCGGGAGTGGCAGATACGCAGTATTTT. Its protein product is CASSAPRLAGVADTQYF.